The 24 T cell receptor beta chains listed next were all sequenced from one sample in a study of T cells in women clearing cervical HPV infection. Sequencing used immunoSEQ multiplex PCR; TCRdb keeps in-frame clones, though not all of them. The sample has tens of thousands of clones. The specimen was blood buffy coat. These receptors came from a woman between 18 and 69 years old with a cervical HPV16 infection that either progressed to CIN3+ or cleared (not recorded which).

Of note for this clone: From the germline J gene comes the end of the CDR3, since the read stops 3 residues before it. This sequence joins TRBV5-4 and TRBJ2-1, with a tentative D call TRBD2 (7 bases). The germline V and J ends were trimmed by 2 bases and 9 bases, with 21 bases remaining between them. Looked up from germline, CDR1 is SGHNT and CDR2 is YYREEE (reference sequence). The CDR3 runs to 16 residues. CDR3 in amino acids: CASSFLVGGQLGEQFF. The sequenced part of the CDR3 DNA is TGTGCCAGCAGCTTCTTAGTCGGGGGGCAACTAGGTGAG.

As concerns this clone: The observed sequence ends 3 residues before the CDR3 terminus, with the missing tail filled in from the germline J gene. V and J are TRBV4-1 and TRBJ1-2; no reliable D call. The germline V gene encodes CDR1 MGHRA and CDR2 YSYEKL. This CDR3 spans 13 amino acids. Trimming cost V 6 bases and J 0 bases, with 8 bases left between them. The CDR3 protein is CASSQASNYGYTF. Incomplete CDR3 DNA: TGCGCCAGCAGTCAGGCCTCTAACTATGGC.

As to this clone: The CDR3 end falls 3 residues outside the read, so it is completed with the germline J gene. The chain employs TRBV20-1 and TRBJ2-7; TRBD1 matches 10 bases. The CDR3 length is 16 residues. CDR1 is DFQATT and CDR2 is SNEGSKA in the germline V gene (reference sequence). The trim removed 6 bases at V and 0 bases at J, leaving 11 bases unmatched. CDR3 sequence: CSAPPSDRGSSYEQYF. The sequenced CDR3 bases are TGCAGTGCCCCACCCTCGGACAGGGGGAGCTCCTACGAG.

As concerns this clone: The CDR3 end falls 3 residues outside the read, so it is completed with the germline J gene. The J gene is TRBJ2-7, the V gene TRBV5-6; D might be TRBD2 (5 bases). V was shortened by 5 bases and J by 2 bases, with 14 bases between the two germline ends. Germline CDR1 and CDR2: SGHDT and YYEEEE. This CDR3 region has 14 residues. The CDR3 DNA, read in part, is TGTGCCAGCAGGCGCGGGCGGAATGCCTACGAG. This gives the protein CASRRGRNAYE. The full CDR3 is CASRRGRNAYEQYF. Looking up the rest from reference TRBV5-6 and TRBJ2-7 gives the full variable domain: DAGVTQSPTHLIKTRGQQVTLRCSPKSGHDTVSWYQQALGQGPQFIFQYYEEEERQRGNFPDRFSGHQFPNYSSELNVNALLLGDSALYLCASRRGRNAYEQYFGPGTRLTVT.

On this clone itself: The read terminates 3 residues before the CDR3 end, so the remaining end is supplied by the germline J gene. The chain links TRBV20-1 to TRBJ1-4, with 7 bases identical to TRBD1. This CDR3 contains 13 residues. J lost 4 bases, V lost 6 bases, and 5 bases had no gene match. CDR1 is DFQATT, CDR2 SNEGSKA, per germline (reference sequence). CDR3 residues: CSAPGGGNEKLFF. Partial CDR3 DNA: TGCAGTGCCCCAGGGGGTGGTAATGAAAAA.

With regard to this clone: The read falls 3 residues short of the CDR3 end, and the missing part is taken from the germline J gene. This rearrangement joins TRBV18 to TRBJ1-1; 8 nucleotides line up with TRBD1. Germline trimming cut 3 bases from V and 1 base from J; bases unmatched to any gene: 7. The germline V gene has CDR1 KGHSH and CDR2 LQKENI. This CDR3 contains 16 residues. The CDR3 bases that were read are TGTGCCAGCTCACCCTTAGCCGGGACAGGGAACACTGAA. Translation gives CASSPLAGTGNTE. The full CDR3 reads CASSPLAGTGNTEAFF.

To note about this clone: The read ends 3 residues early relative to the CDR3; the germline J gene fills the gap. This sequence joins TRBV5-1 and TRBJ2-1; 7 bases map to TRBD2. Trimming cost V 4 bases and J 4 bases; bases outside gene matches: 5. The CDR3 runs to 14 residues. Germline V CDR1 and CDR2: SGHRS, YFSETQ. The CDR3 sequence is CASSGGGLYNEQFF. The covered CDR3 bases are TGCGCCAGCAGCGGGGGGGGATTATACAATGAG.

Points on this clone: Read sequence stops 3 residues before the CDR3 end, and the germline J gene provides the missing end. The gene calls are TRBV20-1 and TRBJ2-2; 7 bases are shared with TRBD2. In germline, CDR1 is DFQATT, CDR2 SNEGSKA (reference sequence). This CDR3 region has 16 residues. The V gene end was trimmed by 3 bases and the J gene end by 1 base; junction bases not matched to a gene: 8. The chain's CDR3 is CSARGYGGGNTGELFF. The CDR3 bases that were read are TGCAGTGCTAGGGGCTATGGCGGGGGGAACACCGGGGAG.

A word on this clone: Read coverage stops 3 residues before the CDR3 terminus; the germline J gene supplies the remainder. The chain combines TRBV19 with TRBJ1-2; D not certain. The CDR3 runs to 13 residues. Germline CDR1 is LNHDA and CDR2 is SQIVND (reference sequence). The CDR3 spells CASSPPALGGYTF. The sequenced part of the CDR3 DNA is TGTGCCAGTAGTCCCCCGGCCCTCGGGGGC.

Of note for this clone: The sequenced fragment ends 3 residues before the CDR3 boundary, so the rest is inferred from the germline J gene. V is TRBV19 and J is TRBJ1-5; possible D gene TRBD1, 6 bases. The CDR3 totals 15 residues. The V gene lost 9 bases and the J gene lost 2 bases, with 17 bases spanning the gap. Germline assignment: CDR1 LNHDA and CDR2 SQIVND (reference sequence). This CDR3 reads CASHPGAGGNQPQHF. CDR3 DNA (partial): TGTGCCAGCCACCCAGGGGCAGGGGGCAATCAGCCC. The whole variable domain, filled in from reference TRBV19 and TRBJ1-5, reads DGGITQSPKYLFRKEGQNVTLSCEQNLNHDAMYWYRQDPGQGLRLIYYSQIVNDFQKGDIAEGYSVSREKKESFPLTVTSAQKNPTAFYLCASHPGAGGNQPQHFGDGTRLSIL.

The part of the CDR3 DNA that was read is TGTGCCAGCAGCCCCCAACTGACAGGGCCTCAAGAGACC. This sequence encodes CASSPQLTGPQET. The entire CDR3 is CASSPQLTGPQETQYF. This sequence joins TRBV12-3 or TRBV12-4 and TRBJ2-5; 7 bases map to TRBD1. The missing CDR3 end, 3 residues past where the read stops, is filled in from the germline J gene. Trimming removed 6 bases from V and 2 bases from J; junction bases left unmatched: 12. The CDR3 runs 16 residues.

Details on this clone: Sequencing ends 3 residues short of the CDR3 end; the germline J gene provides the rest. V usage is TRBV19 and J usage is TRBJ2-1, with D possibly TRBD1 on 5 matching bases. Per germline, CDR1 LNHDA and CDR2 SQIVND (reference sequence). This CDR3 has 13 amino acids. Trimming stripped 4 bases from V and 8 bases from J, with 12 bases between. CDR3: CASSTQGGYEQFF. The sequenced CDR3 bases are TGTGCCAGTAGTACGCAGGGTGGGTATGAG. The full variable domain, completed using reference TRBV19 and TRBJ2-1, is DGGITQSPKYLFRKEGQNVTLSCEQNLNHDAMYWYRQDPGQGLRLIYYSQIVNDFQKGDIAEGYSVSREKKESFPLTVTSAQKNPTAFYLCASSTQGGYEQFFGPGTRLTVL.

Comment on this clone: The CDR3 is cut off 3 residues early in the read; its end comes from the germline J gene. The chain recombines TRBV6-1 with TRBJ1-2, with 10 bases that match TRBD1. Looked up from germline, CDR1 is MNHNS and CDR2 is SASEGT. This CDR3 is 16 amino acids long. The J segment lost 2 bases and the V segment lost 6 bases, leaving 9 bases of the junction unmatched. The CDR3 here is CASSESGTGANYGYTF. Incomplete CDR3 DNA: TGTGCCAGCAGCGAATCCGGGACAGGGGCGAACTATGGC.

Regarding this clone: The CDR3 end is not reached by the read, which stops 3 residues before it; the germline J gene fills it in. The chain employs TRBV6-2 or TRBV6-3 and TRBJ2-4, with TRBD1 matching 8 bases. V was pared by 8 bases and J by 9 bases, with 9 bases of the junction left unmatched. The CDR3 consists of 13 residues. Germline assignment: CDR1 MNHEY and CDR2 SVGEGT. CDR3 amino acids: CASSQGVVGIQYF. The covered CDR3 bases are TGTGCCAGCTCACAGGGGGTTGTAGGCATT.

About this clone: The read gets to within 3 residues of the CDR3 end, and the germline J gene fills in the rest. The chain employs TRBV15 and TRBJ2-7; the match to TRBD2 covers 12 bases. Germline V gives CDR1 LNHNV, CDR2 YYDKDF (reference sequence). This CDR3 is built from 18 residues. V shed 0 bases, J shed 2 bases, and the junction held 8 bases outside the gene matches. Incomplete CDR3 DNA: TGTGCCACCAGCAGAGATGTGCTAGCGGGGGGGCCGCCCTACGAG. Protein: CATSRDVLAGGPPYE. The full CDR3 protein reads CATSRDVLAGGPPYEQYF.

A word on this clone: The observed sequence ends 3 residues before the CDR3 terminus, with the missing tail filled in from the germline J gene. The chain joins TRBV27 to TRBJ2-7, with 7 bases fitting TRBD1. Germline trimming cut 2 bases from V and 4 bases from J; bases unmatched to any gene: 5. Germline assignment: CDR1 MNHEY and CDR2 SMNVEV (reference sequence). CDR3 length: 14 amino acids. The CDR3 bases that were read are TGTGCCAGCAGTTTACACAGGGGAAGTTACGAG. Translated: CASSLHRGSYE. The complete CDR3 sequence is CASSLHRGSYEQYF.

Turning to this clone: The read ends 3 residues shy of where the CDR3 ends; the end is completed using the germline J gene. The gene calls are TRBV2 and TRBJ1-5, with 11 bases lining up with TRBD1. The J segment lost 6 bases and the V segment lost 8 bases, leaving 9 bases of the junction unmatched. From germline, CDR1 is SNHLY and CDR2 FYNNEI. This CDR3 is built from 15 residues. This chain's CDR3 is CASRDRGGAGQPQHF. The sequenced part of the CDR3 DNA is TGTGCCAGCCGGGACAGGGGGGGGGCCGGTCAGCCC. Filled out from reference TRBV2 and TRBJ1-5, the complete variable domain reads EPEVTQTPSHQVTQMGQEVILRCVPISNHLYFYWYRQILGQKVEFLVSFYNNEISEKSEIFDDQFSVERPDGSNFTLKIRSTKLEDSAMYFCASRDRGGAGQPQHFGDGTRLSIL.

Remarks on this clone: The CDR3 is cut off 3 residues early in the read; its end comes from the germline J gene. The chain uses TRBV4-1 and TRBJ1-2; possibly TRBD1 for D (6 bases). CDR1 is MGHRA and CDR2 is YSYEKL in the germline V gene. CDR3 length equals 15 residues. Trimming pared 6 bases from V and 2 bases from J, leaving 16 bases between. CDR3 DNA, as far as it was read: TGCGCCAGCAGACCCCGGGACAACCGAAACTATGGC. Protein product: CASRPRDNRNYG. The whole CDR3 protein is CASRPRDNRNYGYTF.

As for this clone: The sequenced fragment ends 3 residues before the CDR3 boundary, so the rest is inferred from the germline J gene. The V gene is TRBV12-3 or TRBV12-4, the J gene TRBJ2-7; D is perhaps TRBD1 (6 bases). The CDR3 is 16 amino acids. Between the trimmed V and J ends, which lost 4 bases and 4 bases, there was a span of 20 bases. The covered CDR3 bases are TGTGCCAGCAGTTCCCCAGCTCAGGGGACCCCATACGAG. Translation: CASSSPAQGTPYE. The full CDR3 protein reads CASSSPAQGTPYEQYF.

Comment on this clone: The DNA ends 3 residues before the CDR3 does, and the rest of the CDR3 is filled in from the germline J gene. The V call is TRBV20-1, the J call TRBJ1-5; 8 bases line up with TRBD1. V shed 1 base and J 5 bases; nucleotides not matched to a gene: 7. CDR1 is DFQATT, CDR2 SNEGSKA, per germline (reference sequence). CDR3 length: 15 amino acids. The CDR3 here is CSARAIQGDYQPQHF. The sequenced CDR3 bases are TGCAGTGCTAGAGCCATACAGGGGGACTATCAGCCC.

A word on this clone: The read halts 3 residues ahead of the CDR3 end, with the missing end drawn from the germline J gene. V usage is TRBV2 and J usage is TRBJ2-3; no clear D gene. The CDR3 covers 12 residues. V lost 6 bases and J lost 1, with 5 bases in between. CDR1 is SNHLY and CDR2 is FYNNEI in the germline V gene. The CDR3 region is CASRVGTDTQYF. The CDR3 bases that were read are TGTGCCAGCAGAGTAGGCACAGATACG.

Comments on this clone: The observed sequence ends 3 residues before the CDR3 terminus, with the missing tail filled in from the germline J gene. This chain links TRBV2 with TRBJ2-7; D is perhaps TRBD1 (5 bases). V lost 4 bases and J 2 bases, leaving 21 bases between the germline ends. CDR3 length: 17 residues. Per germline, CDR1 SNHLY and CDR2 FYNNEI. CDR3 in amino acids: CASSVIPLGKGAYEQYF. Partial CDR3 DNA: TGTGCCAGCAGTGTCATACCCTTAGGAAAAGGGGCCTACGAG.

Comments on this clone: The read stops 3 residues short of the end of the CDR3; the missing end is completed from the germline J gene. V gene TRBV19 combines with J gene TRBJ1-3; D is unresolved. The CDR3 is 14 residues long. Trimming stripped 6 bases from V and 0 bases from J, with 9 bases between. Germline lookup yields CDR1 LNHDA and CDR2 SQIVND (reference sequence). CDR3 DNA (partial): TGTGCCAGTAGATCTCACAGCTCTGGAAACACC. Protein: CASRSHSSGNT. The entire CDR3 protein is CASRSHSSGNTIYF.

For this clone: With the read ending 3 residues before the CDR3 end, the germline J gene is used to fill in that end. The rearrangement uses TRBV7-3 and TRBJ2-1; perhaps TRBD2 as D (7 bases). This CDR3 is built from 15 residues. Deletions cut 4 bases from V and 0 bases from J, with 10 bases between. Germline-derived CDR1 and CDR2 are SGHTA and FQGTGA. The sequenced part of the CDR3 DNA is TGTGCCAGCAGCTCGGGGGGCAGCTCCTACAATGAG. Translation gives CASSSGGSSYNE. The complete CDR3 reads CASSSGGSSYNEQFF.